This TCR beta chain was captured in a study of blood T cells in healthy people across ages. With a J-beta primer mix and a sample-barcoded 5' primer, a second PCR ran about 7 to 11 cycles. From the 5' RACE reads, TCRdb called clonotypes with MiXCR, one entry per CDR3 protein. Found here are approximately 850,000 distinct CDR3 sequences, about 62% of them singletons; the top ten hold 22%. V shed 0 bases and J 5 bases; nucleotides not matched to a gene: 8. The V gene's germline CDR1 is SGHRS and CDR2 YFSETQ. This CDR3 comprises 17 residues. V is TRBV5-1 and J is TRBJ2-5, with 12 bases fitting TRBD2. The receptor was isolated from a man aged 25 to 40 in good health. Sequencing was done on a sample of blood. CDR3 bases: TGCGCCAGCAGCTTGGGAGCGACTAGCGGGGGAACGGAGACCCAGTACTTC. Protein product: CASSLGATSGGTETQYF.